Below are 26 T cell receptor beta chains sequenced from a single sample in a study of graft-versus-host responses after intestinal transplantation (dated by TCRdb to the early 2020s). This specimen's time point label, per the study, means: cells obtained before transplantation from donor or recipient. These TCRs are of unknown antigen specificity. Receptor amplification or capture employed the immunoSEQ multiplex PCR assay. TCRdb took over this immuneACCESS table, retaining in-frame rearrangements with V and J assigned. Such tables are incomplete; in checked studies, under half of the missing clones stem from an unresolved V gene, and the remainder is unexplained. The sample has 80,000 to 95,000 clones on record, 90% to 95% of them singletons. The ten biggest clones cover around 5.8% of the sample. This specimen was unstimulated CD8+ T cells sorted from spleen or lymph node cells, taken before intestinal transplant. The receptors stem from a human donor who received an intestinal transplant.

The chain carries TRBV6-1 and TRBJ1-2, with TRBD1 as a possible D gene (5 bases). The germline CDR1 and CDR2 sequences are MNHNS and SASEGT. Between the trimmed V and J ends, which lost 6 bases and 3 bases, there was a span of 14 bases. The CDR3 length is 14 residues. The DNA for the CDR3 is TGTGCCAGCAGCCTACAGTCAGGGCACTATGGCTACACCTTC. Translating gives CASSLQSGHYGYTF.

This sequence joins TRBV5-5 and TRBJ1-2, with D hard to call. The CDR3 contains 14 residues. V was shortened by 0 bases and J by 2 bases, with 8 bases between the two germline ends. Germline assignment: CDR1 SGHKS and CDR2 YYEKEE (reference sequence). The CDR3 loop is CASSLDRVNYGYTF. The CDR3 DNA follows: TGTGCCAGCAGCTTGGACAGAGTGAACTATGGCTACACCTTC.

The chain joins TRBV6-1 to TRBJ1-6; 9 nucleotides match TRBD1. The junction had 4 bases not matched to a gene; V was cut back by 3 bases and J by 10 bases. The CDR3 totals 14 residues. Germline CDR1 reads MNHNS; CDR2 reads SASEGT. CDR3 sequence: CASSEYRGQSPLHF. For the CDR3, the DNA is TGTGCCAGCAGTGAGTACAGGGGGCAGTCACCCCTCCACTTT.

V gene TRBV28 combines with J gene TRBJ2-7; 8 bases map to TRBD2. Germline V CDR1 and CDR2: MDHEN, SYDVKM. V lost 6 bases and J lost 7; bases outside the gene matches: 11. CDR3 length: 14 amino acids. The CDR3 DNA sequence: TGTGCCAGCAGGTATACGGGAGGGCCGGGGGAGCAGTACTTC. It encodes CASRYTGGPGEQYF.

V gene TRBV5-1 combines with J gene TRBJ2-7, with a possible D match to TRBD2 (5 bases). The V and J ends lost 2 bases and 3 bases respectively, with 18 bases between them. Germline assignment: CDR1 SGHRS and CDR2 YFSETQ. CDR3 length: 16 amino acids. The CDR3 DNA follows: TGCGCCAGCAGCTTTATACTAAGCGGTGACGTCTACGAGCAGTACTTC. Encoded protein: CASSFILSGDVYEQYF.

This rearrangement joins TRBV10-3 to TRBJ1-2; no reliable D call. Between the trimmed V and J ends, which lost 6 bases and 1 base, there was a span of 15 bases. This CDR3 is 15 amino acids long. Germline-derived CDR1 and CDR2 are ENHRY and SYGVKD. This chain's CDR3 is CAIRSRVFHNYGYTF. CDR3 in DNA: TGTGCCATCAGAAGCCGGGTCTTCCATAACTATGGCTACACCTTC.

DNA for the CDR3: TGTGCCAGCAGCGTAGTAGGGGACCACGAGCAGTACTTC. Protein sequence: CASSVVGDHEQYF. The rearrangement links TRBV9 to TRBJ2-7; tentatively, D is TRBD1 or TRBD2 (5 bases each). Germline V lookup: CDR1 SGDLS, CDR2 YYNGEE. Trimming removed 0 bases from V and 5 bases from J, with 9 bases in between. The CDR3 loop spans 13 amino acids.

The genes are TRBV27 and TRBJ2-1, with D possibly TRBD2 on 5 matching bases. Per germline, CDR1 MNHEY and CDR2 SMNVEV (reference sequence). Trimming shortened V by 0 bases and J by 5 bases, and 11 bases separated the two germline ends. The CDR3 length is 15 residues. The CDR3 is CASSLSLGNHNEQFF. CDR3 DNA sequence: TGTGCCAGCAGTTTATCTCTCGGGAATCACAATGAGCAGTTCTTC.

The rearrangement uses TRBV27 and TRBJ1-1; a possible D gene is TRBD1 (5 bases). Trimming took off 2 bases at V and 0 bases at J, with 16 bases between the two ends. Germline assignment: CDR1 MNHEY and CDR2 SMNVEV (reference sequence). CDR3 length equals 17 residues. The DNA of the CDR3 is TGTGCCAGCAGTTTACTTAATTCAGGGATACTGAACACTGAAGCTTTCTTT. Translating it yields CASSLLNSGILNTEAFF.

The J gene is TRBJ2-7, the V gene TRBV6-1; D possibly uses TRBD1 or TRBD2 (5 bases each). With 1 base removed from V and 4 bases from J, the gap between germline ends came to 14 bases. Germline CDR1 and CDR2: MNHNS and SASEGT. CDR3 length: 15 amino acids. CDR3 protein: CASSEVGAFPYEQYF. The DNA of the CDR3 is TGTGCCAGCAGTGAAGTCGGGGCTTTCCCTTACGAGCAGTACTTC.

The V gene is TRBV5-1, the J gene TRBJ2-7, with a weak D call TRBD1 (6 bases). CDR1 is SGHRS, CDR2 YFSETQ, per germline. The germline V and J ends were trimmed by 2 bases and 5 bases, with 14 bases remaining between them. The CDR3 has 14 amino acids. The CDR3 bases are TGCGCCAGCAGCTTCAACTACAGGGTCCACGAGCAGTACTTC. Translation gives CASSFNYRVHEQYF.

The V and J genes are TRBV10-2 and TRBJ2-1, with 9 bases aligning to TRBD1. The germline gives CDR1 WSHSY, CDR2 SAAADI. The ends lost 2 bases at V and 5 bases at J; junction bases unmatched: 7. This CDR3 has 16 residues. Here the CDR3 DNA reads TGCGCCAGCAGTGAGGTACAGGGGGCACGGCACAATGAGCAGTTCTTC. It translates to CASSEVQGARHNEQFF.

This chain uses TRBV6-5 with TRBJ1-1; D ambiguous. Germline assignment: CDR1 MNHEY and CDR2 SVGAGI. V shed 2 bases and J shed 3 bases, with 7 bases lying between them. The CDR3 loop spans 13 amino acids. In nucleotides, the CDR3 is TGTGCCAGCAGTTACGAGGACTACACTGAAGCTTTCTTT. Translating gives CASSYEDYTEAFF.

The chain carries TRBV7-9 and TRBJ2-1; possibly TRBD1 or TRBD2 for D (5 bases each). Germline V gene data show CDR1 as SEHNR and CDR2 as FQNEAQ (reference sequence). V lost 7 bases and J 3 bases, leaving 13 bases between the germline ends. CDR3 size: 14 residues. The CDR3 DNA reads TGTGCCAGCATGACCGGGACCCGCTACAATGAGCAGTTCTTC. Its translation is CASMTGTRYNEQFF. The variable domain in full, with the rest retrieved from reference TRBV7-9 and TRBJ2-1, is DTGVSQNPRHKITKRGQNVTFRCDPISEHNRLYWYRQTLGQGPEFLTYFQNEAQLEKSRLLSDRFSAERPKGSFSTLEIQRTEQGDSAMYLCASMTGTRYNEQFFGPGTRLTVL.

The gene calls are TRBV6-6 and TRBJ1-1, with 7 bases aligning to TRBD1. CDR1 is MNHNY, CDR2 SVGAGI, per germline (reference sequence). Trimming removed 6 bases from V and 1 base from J; junction bases left unmatched: 5. The CDR3 spans 14 residues. The CDR3 sequence: CASRPTGKNTEAFF. The CDR3 DNA follows: TGTGCCAGCAGGCCGACAGGGAAGAACACTGAAGCTTTCTTT.

A single count supports this clone. The V and J genes are TRBV4-1 and TRBJ1-1; D possibly corresponds to TRBD1 (6 bases). The length of the CDR3 is 17 residues. V lost 4 bases to trimming and J lost 4 bases, with 22 bases between them. CDR1 MGHRA and CDR2 YSYEKL come from the germline V gene. The CDR3 nucleotides read TGCGCCAGCAGCCCGCGCAGGGGCGGGGAGGGGGGCACTGAAGCTTTCTTT. Protein product: CASSPRRGGEGGTEAFF.

This chain's CDR3 is CASSYEPRGTGGIVFF. The DNA for the CDR3 is TGCGCCAGCAGCTACGAACCGAGGGGGACAGGGGGCATAGTTTTCTTT. This sequence joins TRBV4-1 and TRBJ1-1; 12 nucleotides agree with TRBD1. V lost 5 bases, J lost 13 bases, and 17 bases stayed unmatched. This CDR3 is built from 16 residues. Germline assignment: CDR1 MGHRA and CDR2 YSYEKL.

The chain recombines TRBV29-1 with TRBJ2-1, with 10 bases fitting TRBD2. The V and J ends lost 3 bases and 2 bases, in that order; junction bases with no gene match: 1. Germline loops: CDR1 SQVTM, CDR2 ANQGSEA. The CDR3 totals 14 residues. CDR3 coding DNA: TGCAGCGTTGAGGGACTAGCGACCTACAATGAGCAGTTCTTC. Translated, it gives CSVEGLATYNEQFF.

This clone was detected once. The chain recombines TRBV7-9 with TRBJ1-4; 10 nucleotides match TRBD1. The CDR3 consists of 14 residues. CDR1 and CDR2 from the germline V gene are SEHNR and FQNEAQ (reference sequence). Trimming at V came to 5 bases and at J to 8 bases, leaving 5 bases not matched to a gene. CDR3 in amino acids: CASSRTGGREKLFF. CDR3 nucleotides: TGTGCCAGCAGCAGGACAGGGGGACGGGAAAAACTGTTTTTT.

This chain joins TRBV7-9 and TRBJ2-3; the D is unclear. V lost 8 bases and J lost 0, with 12 bases in between. Germline V CDR1 and CDR2: SEHNR, FQNEAQ (reference sequence). The CDR3 is 14 residues long. The CDR3 region has the DNA TGTGCCAGCGAACACCCGGCTAGCACAGATACGCAGTATTTT. Translation: CASEHPASTDTQYF.

The J gene is TRBJ1-1, the V gene TRBV9; a possible D gene is TRBD1 (5 bases). The V end lost 5 bases, the J end lost 0 bases, and 11 bases lay between the germline ends. Germline V lookup: CDR1 SGDLS, CDR2 YYNGEE. The CDR3 consists of 14 residues. The CDR3 region has the DNA TGTGCCAGCAGTCGGGACGACATGAACACTGAAGCTTTCTTT. This codes for CASSRDDMNTEAFF.

This clone was recorded once. The chain couples TRBV6-6 to TRBJ1-1, with D perhaps TRBD1 (5 bases). Germline lookup yields CDR1 MNHNY and CDR2 SVGAGI (reference sequence). Deletions cut 2 bases from V and 7 bases from J, with 14 bases between. The CDR3 sequence is 14 residues long. This CDR3 is CASSYGQGRVEAFF. CDR3 DNA sequence: TGTGCCAGCAGTTACGGGCAGGGCCGGGTTGAAGCTTTCTTT.

The V gene is TRBV2, the J gene TRBJ1-2, with D possibly being TRBD1 (6 bases). The V gene lost 3 bases and the J gene lost 5 bases, with 16 bases spanning the gap. Germline V CDR1 and CDR2: SNHLY, FYNNEI. CDR3 size: 15 residues. The chain's CDR3 is CASSDLGAGIYGYTF. For the CDR3, the DNA is TGTGCCAGCAGTGATCTGGGGGCGGGTATTTATGGCTACACCTTC.

This chain links TRBV28 with TRBJ2-1; D remains ambiguous. Germline lookup yields CDR1 MDHEN and CDR2 SYDVKM. The CDR3 has 14 residues. Trimming took off 5 bases at V and 1 base at J, with 9 bases between the two ends. The CDR3 coding sequence is TGTGCCAGCAGTCCCCTAGGTTCCTACAATGAGCAGTTCTTC. It specifies CASSPLGSYNEQFF.

The genes are TRBV28 and TRBJ2-7; D assignment may be TRBD1 or TRBD2 (5 bases each). Germline loops: CDR1 MDHEN, CDR2 SYDVKM. The CDR3 contains 14 residues. Trimming shortened V by 4 bases and J by 0 bases, and 10 bases separated the two germline ends. The CDR3 coding sequence is TGTGCCAGCAGTTGGGACGCGAGCTCCTACGAGCAGTACTTC. Its translation: CASSWDASSYEQYF. Full variable domain (outside the CDR3, taken from reference TRBV28 and TRBJ2-7): DVKVTQSSRYLVKRTGEKVFLECVQDMDHENMFWYRQDPGLGLRLIYFSYDVKMKEKGDIPEGYSVSREKKERFSLILESASTNQTSMYLCASSWDASSYEQYFGPGTRLTVT.

The CDR3: CASSSPWHTEAFF. For the CDR3, the DNA is TGTGCCAGCAGTTCCCCCTGGCACACTGAAGCTTTCTTT. This chain joins TRBV27 and TRBJ1-1; D uncertain. Trimming cost V 4 bases and J 3 bases, with 9 bases left between them. Germline CDR1 reads MNHEY; CDR2 reads SMNVEV (reference sequence). This CDR3 spans 13 amino acids.